The 16 T cell receptor beta chains listed next were all sequenced from one sample in a study of blood T cell repertoires in COVID-19. This table comes from immunoSEQ multiplex PCR, and its TCRdb copy is limited to in-frame clones, with some not included. The table has roughly 300,000 clones, more than 75% seen once. Sequencing was carried out using PBMCs or T cells enriched from blood (not recorded which). The receptors shown here come from a middle-aged woman with acute COVID-19.

The rearrangement uses TRBV30 and TRBJ1-5; D is undetermined. The CDR3 loop spans 13 amino acids. Trimming left V 2 bases short and J 3 bases short, with 8 bases between. Per the germline V gene, CDR1 is GTSNPN and CDR2 is SVGIG (reference sequence). The CDR3 reads CAWSSADNQPQHF. Here the CDR3 DNA reads TGTGCCTGGAGTAGCGCAGACAATCAGCCCCAGCATTTT.

The V and J genes are TRBV5-4 and TRBJ2-1; D may be TRBD2 (6 bases). Germline CDR1 SGHNT, CDR2 YYREEE (reference sequence). The CDR3 contains 15 residues. V shed 1 base and J shed 15 bases, with 23 bases lying between them. DNA of the CDR3: TGTGCCAGCAGCTTGTTTGGAGAAACAGCGGGTAATCCGTTCTTC. Protein: CASSLFGETAGNPFF.

The gene calls are TRBV5-1 and TRBJ2-2; no reliable D call. This CDR3 is built from 15 residues. V was pared by 0 bases and J by 5 bases, with 11 bases between. The germline V gene has CDR1 SGHRS and CDR2 YFSETQ. The CDR3 region is CASSLDPTPTGELFF. In DNA form, the CDR3 reads TGCGCCAGCAGCTTGGACCCTACTCCTACCGGGGAGCTGTTTTTT.

The V call is TRBV5-1, the J call TRBJ2-7, with D tentatively TRBD1 (5 bases). V lost 4 bases and J lost 3, with 11 bases in between. The CDR3 extends over 13 amino acids. In germline, CDR1 is SGHRS, CDR2 YFSETQ. The CDR3 is CASSLTQGYEQYF. The CDR3 DNA is TGCGCCAGCAGCCTAACTCAGGGCTACGAGCAGTACTTC.

This chain joins TRBV25-1 and TRBJ1-2, with D perhaps matching TRBD1 (6 bases). The CDR3 runs to 15 residues. The germline CDR1 and CDR2 sequences are MGHDK and SYGVNS. V was trimmed by 2 bases and J by 4 bases, leaving 14 bases between them. The CDR3 loop is CASSEGIGGSYGYTF. The CDR3, as DNA: TGTGCCAGCAGTGAAGGGATTGGGGGCTCCTATGGCTACACCTTC.

The V call is TRBV18, the J call TRBJ2-1, with 13 bases that match TRBD2. There are 19 residues in the CDR3. Germline V gene lookup returns CDR1 KGHSH and CDR2 LQKENI. J lost 3 bases, V lost 4 bases, and 12 bases had no gene match. DNA for the CDR3: TGTGCCAGCTCACGCTCGGGACTAGCGGGGTCAGACTACTACAATGAGCAGTTCTTC. Its translation: CASSRSGLAGSDYYNEQFF.

This clone was recorded only once. V gene TRBV19 combines with J gene TRBJ1-1, with D possibly matching TRBD1 (6 bases). Trimming shortened V by 3 bases and J by 3 bases, and 11 bases separated the two germline ends. CDR1 is LNHDA, CDR2 SQIVND, per germline (reference sequence). The CDR3 has 14 residues. The CDR3 bases are TGTGCCAGTAGTATCCAGGCAGGGGACACTGAAGCTTTCTTT. Protein product: CASSIQAGDTEAFF.

J is TRBJ2-2 and V is TRBV5-4; 8 nucleotides align to TRBD1. The V segment lost 0 bases and the J segment 4 bases; nucleotides outside the gene matches: 5. The CDR3 runs to 16 residues. The germline gives CDR1 SGHNT, CDR2 YYREEE (reference sequence). CDR3 in DNA: TGTGCCAGCAGCTTGGACAGGGGGTCCTCCACCGGGGAGCTGTTTTTT. It is translated as CASSLDRGSSTGELFF. Full variable domain (rest looked up from reference TRBV5-4 and TRBJ2-2): ETGVTQSPTHLIKTRGQQVTLRCSSQSGHNTVSWYQQALGQGPQFIFQYYREEENGRGNFPPRFSGLQFPNYSSELNVNALELDDSALYLCASSLDRGSSTGELFFGEGSRLTVL.

The V and J genes are TRBV24-1 and TRBJ2-7; 8 bases match TRBD2. V was clipped by 0 bases and J by 2 bases; unmatched bases: 5. The CDR3 has 16 amino acids. Germline CDR1 and CDR2: KGHDR and SFDVKD. CDR3 amino acids: CATSDLKRESPYEQYF. Written as DNA, the CDR3 is TGTGCCACCAGTGATTTGAAGCGGGAGTCTCCCTACGAGCAGTACTTC.

This clone was seen once. This rearrangement joins TRBV2 to TRBJ1-2, with 9 bases lining up with TRBD1. Germline V gives CDR1 SNHLY, CDR2 FYNNEI. This CDR3 has 14 residues. V lost 9 bases and J lost 8; bases outside the gene matches: 13. The CDR3 region is CARDRDRGSKGYTF. In DNA form, the CDR3 reads TGTGCCAGGGACCGAGACAGGGGGTCGAAAGGCTACACCTTC.

V and J are TRBV29-1 and TRBJ2-1, with D perhaps TRBD2 (5 bases). Germline lookup yields CDR1 SQVTM and CDR2 ANQGSEA. Trimming removed 2 bases from V and 4 bases from J, with 9 bases in between. CDR3 length: 13 amino acids. Written as DNA, the CDR3 is TGCAGCGTTGAAAGGCGGGCGTACAATGAGCAGTTCTTC. It translates to CSVERRAYNEQFF.

The chain combines TRBV4-1 with TRBJ1-6; D is perhaps TRBD1 (5 bases). Germline V lookup: CDR1 MGHRA, CDR2 YSYEKL. The germline V and J ends were trimmed by 4 bases and 14 bases, with 15 bases remaining between them. There are 13 residues in the CDR3. CDR3 DNA: TGCGCCAGCAGCCCGGTGGGGCTCACGGCCCTCCACTTT. It encodes CASSPVGLTALHF.

The genes are TRBV4-2 and TRBJ2-1; 10 bases match TRBD2. The ends lost 4 bases at V and 4 bases at J; junction bases unmatched: 7. Per germline, CDR1 LGHNA and CDR2 YNFKEQ. The CDR3 has 16 amino acids. CDR3 protein: CASSPRTSGAYNEQFF. The CDR3 DNA reads TGTGCCAGCAGCCCTCGGACTAGCGGAGCTTACAATGAGCAGTTCTTC.

The J gene is TRBJ2-7, the V gene TRBV15; no firm D call. V lost 0 bases and J lost 0, with 9 bases in between. The germline V gene has CDR1 LNHNV and CDR2 YYDKDF (reference sequence). The CDR3 is 15 amino acids. CDR3 DNA: TGTGCCACCAGCAGAGAGTGGGCCTTCTCCTACGAGCAGTACTTC. Residues: CATSREWAFSYEQYF.

This sequence joins TRBV19 and TRBJ2-1, with TRBD2 matching over 12 bases. CDR3 length: 14 residues. The V gene end was trimmed by 9 bases and the J gene end by 9 bases; junction bases not matched to a gene: 9. CDR1 and CDR2 (germline): LNHDA, SQIVND (reference sequence). CDR3 sequence reads: CARCRLAGAFEQFF. CDR3 coding DNA: TGTGCCAGATGCAGACTAGCGGGAGCATTTGAGCAGTTCTTC.

The V call is TRBV18, the J call TRBJ2-5; 9 bases are a match to TRBD2. After removal of 5 bases from V and 4 bases from J, the junction contained 5 bases not matched to a gene. Per germline, CDR1 KGHSH and CDR2 LQKENI. This CDR3 has 14 residues. The CDR3 bases are TGTGCCAGCTCATCTTCACTAGCGGGAGAGACCCAGTACTTC. Its translation: CASSSSLAGETQYF.